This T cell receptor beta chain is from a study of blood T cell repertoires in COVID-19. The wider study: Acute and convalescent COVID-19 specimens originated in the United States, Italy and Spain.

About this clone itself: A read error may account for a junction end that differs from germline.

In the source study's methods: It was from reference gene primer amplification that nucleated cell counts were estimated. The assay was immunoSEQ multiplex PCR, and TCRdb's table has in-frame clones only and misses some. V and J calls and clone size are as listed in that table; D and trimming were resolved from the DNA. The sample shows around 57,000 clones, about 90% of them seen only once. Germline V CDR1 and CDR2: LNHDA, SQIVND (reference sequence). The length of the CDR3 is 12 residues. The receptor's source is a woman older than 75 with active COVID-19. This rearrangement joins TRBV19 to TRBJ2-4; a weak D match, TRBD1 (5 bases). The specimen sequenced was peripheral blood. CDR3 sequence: CASSIGQGEILF. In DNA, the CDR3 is TGTGCCAGTAGTATCGGGCAGGGCGAAATCTTGTTC.